Each of the 5 T cell receptor beta chains below was sequenced from the same sample in a study of CD8+ T cells in alopecia areata. The authors extracted RNA and reverse transcribed it into cDNA as the sequencing template. Sequenced by immunoSEQ multiplex PCR; TCRdb stores in-frame clones only, minus some. The table includes approximately 99,000 clones, approximately 59% detected once. Sequenced: CD8+ T cells sorted from blood. These receptor sequences come from a human donor in good health.

The V call is TRBV7-8, the J call TRBJ2-5; D call uncertain. Germline values: CDR1 SGHVS, CDR2 FQNEAQ. Trimming removed 5 bases at V and 5 bases at J, with 9 bases between. This CDR3 spans 12 amino acids. CDR3 sequence: CASSPHSETQYF. DNA for the CDR3: TGTGCCAGCAGCCCGCATTCGGAGACCCAGTACTTC. The complete variable domain, with remaining parts taken from reference TRBV7-8 and TRBJ2-5, reads GAGVSQSPRYKVAKRGQDVALRCDPISGHVSLFWYQQALGQGPEFLTYFQNEAQLDKSGLPSDRFFAERPEGSVSTLKIQRTQQEDSAVYLCASSPHSETQYFGPGTRLLVL.

V is TRBV7-6 and J is TRBJ2-2; 13 nucleotides agree with TRBD2. This CDR3 comprises 17 residues. V lost 6 bases and J lost 0; bases outside the gene matches: 4. Germline V gene lookup returns CDR1 SGHVS and CDR2 FNYEAQ. CDR3 region: CASSLGLAGTNTGELFF. Written as DNA, the CDR3 is TGTGCCAGCAGTCTGGGACTAGCGGGGACGAACACCGGGGAGCTGTTTTTT.

In this sample, this clone turned up once. This chain joins TRBV19 and TRBJ1-2; 8 nucleotides match TRBD1. The CDR3 is made up of 14 amino acids. The germline CDR1 and CDR2 sequences are LNHDA and SQIVND (reference sequence). Germline trimming cut 0 bases from V and 5 bases from J; bases unmatched to any gene: 2. The CDR3 DNA reads as TGTGCCAGTAGTATAGATGGGACAGGTTATGGCTACACCTTC. Translating it yields CASSIDGTGYGYTF.

This clone has just a few counts. The chain links TRBV4-1 to TRBJ1-6; the D gene is possibly TRBD1 (6 bases). The germline gives CDR1 MGHRA, CDR2 YSYEKL. Trimming removed 6 bases from V and 7 bases from J, with 16 bases in between. The CDR3 extends over 15 amino acids. The CDR3 DNA is TGCGCCAGCAGTGGAACCGGGACAACCAATTCACCCCTCCACTTT. Translation gives CASSGTGTTNSPLHF.

This sequence joins TRBV15 and TRBJ2-3, with TRBD2 identical over 10 bases. Trimming at V came to 4 bases and at J to 9 bases, leaving 4 bases not matched to a gene. Germline CDR1 is LNHNV and CDR2 is YYDKDF (reference sequence). This CDR3 has 13 amino acids. The CDR3 coding sequence is TGTGCCACCAGCATGAGCGGGGGGGGGACGCAGTATTTT. Translated: CATSMSGGGTQYF.